This TCR beta chain was documented in a study of T cells expressing NK-cell markers. Whole-study context: Sorted CD3+CD56+NKG2C+, CD3+CD56+NKG2C- and CD3+CD56-NKG2C+ T cells supplied TCR beta repertoires. Seven of eight sequenced donors tested HCMV-seropositive; one tested seronegative. Study-wide findings and caveats: These clonotypes also led the CD3+CD56-NKG2C+ fraction in a handful of donors.

Germline V gives CDR1 MNHNS, CDR2 SASEGT. This CDR3 has 14 amino acids. A 5'RACE template switching approach incorporating UMIs was used to make TCR beta cDNA. Reprocessing the 5' RACE reads, TCRdb reports a single entry for every CDR3 protein and omits DNA. The sample totals some 120,000 distinct CDR3 sequences; its top ten clones hold under 20%. As regards this clonotype: Antigen unknown.

The sequence came from a woman aged 18-70 years in good health. The chain couples TRBV6-1 to TRBJ2-3; checking the TCRdb D call of TRBD2 is not possible without DNA. What was sequenced was blood T cells: a sorted CD56 or NKG2C T cell subset, CD4+ or CD8+ T cells, or bulk PBMC T cells (not recorded which). The chain's CDR3 is CAGGGGPGTDTQYF.